The clone carrying this TCR beta chain has just one count. This sample was taken from a study of blood T cell repertoires in COVID-19. Study-wide background: The analysed material was cDNA or gDNA that came from T cells, B-cell-depleted T cells, or PBMCs.

Trimming shortened V by 8 bases and J by 7 bases, and 21 bases separated the two germline ends. The CDR3 sequence is 14 residues long. Germline lookup yields CDR1 LNHDA and CDR2 SQIVND (reference sequence). Clones were sequenced by immunoSEQ multiplex PCR, and TCRdb holds only the in-frame ones, with some missing. The table lists about 170,000 clones, approximately 84% of them singletons. The clonotype comes from a man aged 65 to 85 with active or convalescent COVID-19. The sequencing input was peripheral blood. J is TRBJ2-7 and V is TRBV19; D possibly corresponds to TRBD2 (5 bases). The CDR3: CASGRGWAGGEQYF. In DNA form, the CDR3 reads TGTGCCAGTGGGAGAGGTTGGGCAGGAGGTGAGCAGTACTTC.